This entry lists 8 T cell receptor beta chains sequenced from one sample in a study of cytomegalovirus exposure and HLA in healthy donors. The PCR made use of 60 Vbeta and 13 Jbeta primers. Some clones are missing from TCRdb's copy, which holds only in-frame ones; the method was immunoSEQ multiplex PCR. The sample carries 150,000 to 200,000 clones, roughly 80% recorded once. Specimen: PBMCs. Receptors originate from a boy younger than 18 in good health and CMV-seronegative.

The rearrangement links TRBV5-4 to TRBJ1-2, with a tentative D call TRBD1 (6 bases). CDR1 is SGHNT, CDR2 YYREEE, per germline (reference sequence). CDR3 length: 14 residues. The V end lost 4 bases, the J end lost 7 bases, and 17 bases lay between the germline ends. CDR3 residues: CASSLRNRESGYTF. CDR3 bases: TGTGCCAGCAGCCTCCGGAACAGGGAGAGTGGCTACACCTTC.

The J gene is TRBJ1-5, the V gene TRBV2; 12 nucleotides agree with TRBD1. CDR3 length equals 15 residues. With 6 bases clipped from V and 3 bases from J, the junction kept 3 bases outside the gene matches. The V gene's germline CDR1 is SNHLY and CDR2 FYNNEI. CDR3 protein: CASRRDRGLNQPQHF. CDR3 coding DNA: TGTGCCAGCAGGCGGGACAGGGGGCTCAATCAGCCCCAGCATTTT.

The J gene is TRBJ1-1, the V gene TRBV5-4; D is uncertain. Germline-derived CDR1 and CDR2 are SGHNT and YYREEE (reference sequence). This CDR3 has 13 residues. The germline V and J ends were trimmed by 0 bases and 4 bases, with 7 bases remaining between them. CDR3: CASSLVRGTEAFF. The CDR3 DNA is TGTGCCAGCAGCTTGGTCCGGGGCACTGAAGCTTTCTTT.

The CDR3 bases are TGTGCCAGCAGCTTGGGCCCTCGAGGGAACGAGCAGTACTTC. Encoded protein: CASSLGPRGNEQYF. The chain links TRBV5-6 to TRBJ2-7, with TRBD2 as a possible D gene (5 bases). The CDR3 is 14 amino acids. V lost 0 bases, J lost 5 bases, and 12 bases lay in between. Germline lookup yields CDR1 SGHDT and CDR2 YYEEEE.

V gene TRBV7-2 combines with J gene TRBJ2-7; no firm D call. Germline values: CDR1 SGHTA, CDR2 FQGNSA. The ends were cut back, 5 bases at V and 7 bases at J, with 21 bases in the middle. The CDR3 has 15 residues. Here the CDR3 DNA reads TGTGCCAGCAGCCCTTCACGCGACCCCTACGGGGAGCAGTACTTC. Its translation is CASSPSRDPYGEQYF.

DNA for the CDR3: TGTGCCAGCAGCAAAACTAGCGGGAGAGCGAGGGAGCAGTTCTTC. Amino acid sequence: CASSKTSGRAREQFF. J is TRBJ2-1 and V is TRBV7-9; 11 bases line up with TRBD2. The V gene's germline CDR1 is SEHNR and CDR2 FQNEAQ (reference sequence). The junction had 10 bases not matched to a gene; V was cut back by 5 bases and J by 10 bases. The CDR3 is 15 residues long.

The genes are TRBV27 and TRBJ2-7; tentatively, D is TRBD1 (5 bases). This CDR3 region has 13 residues. CDR1 is MNHEY and CDR2 is SMNVEV in the germline V gene (reference sequence). The germline V and J ends were trimmed by 5 bases and 0 bases, with 8 bases remaining between them. The CDR3 nucleotides are TGTGCCAGCAGTCCCAGGGTCTCCTACGAGCAGTACTTC. Encoded protein: CASSPRVSYEQYF.

The chain has TRBV6-5 and TRBJ2-1; D unresolved. The CDR3 spans 14 residues. Between the trimmed V and J ends, which lost 5 bases and 0 bases, there was a span of 8 bases. Germline loops: CDR1 MNHEY, CDR2 SVGAGI. The CDR3 reads CASSSLRSYNEQFF. The CDR3 nucleotides are TGTGCCAGCAGTAGCCTCCGCTCCTACAATGAGCAGTTCTTC.